Listed below are T cell receptor beta chains from one sample, sequenced in a study of T-cell memory formation after mild COVID-19. TCRdb independently ran MiXCR on the 5' RACE reads; one entry per CDR3 protein. The sample lists fewer than 250,000 distinct CDR3 sequences, around 27% seen once, with about 10% in the top ten. The sequenced sample consisted of PBMCs or a T cell subset sorted from them (not recorded which). Receptors originate from an adult woman who had mild COVID-19 (a few samples of this study predate the infection). Cell type and time point are not known. Both conserved end residues are part of each CDR3. D genes are given only for firm matches. Rows may omit the clone size; those that give it use once, few, many or a size class.

j_gene,d_gene,abundance,v_gene,CDR3aa
TRBJ2-3,NA,NA,TRBV6-5,CASSYSMGHPDTQYF
TRBJ2-1,TRBD2,many,TRBV24-1,CATRGAGVHNEQFF
NA,NA,few,TRBV12-3/TRBV12-4,CASSLGVEQFF
TRBJ1-5,TRBD1,few,TRBV7-6,CASSGGTGVNQPQHF
TRBJ1-2,NA,few,TRBV4-3,CASSRGADYGYTF
TRBJ2-2,NA,NA,TRBV19,CASSISGIGTGELFF
TRBJ1-2,NA,few,TRBV15,CATSRDPAGSGYTF
TRBJ2-7,NA,NA,TRBV18,CASSSGGRRLEQYF
TRBJ2-1,TRBD2,few,TRBV3-1,CASSETSGVYNEQFF
TRBJ2-7,NA,NA,TRBV20-1,CSARDLDDSSYEQYF
TRBJ2-2,TRBD2,few,TRBV20-1,CSALAGEDTGELFF
TRBJ2-7,TRBD1,NA,TRBV4-1,CASSQAEDRGYFEQYF
TRBJ2-7,NA,NA,TRBV6-1,CASSIRTLTYEQYF
TRBJ2-7,NA,NA,TRBV6-2/TRBV6-3,CASSYGRSSYEQYF
TRBJ2-7,TRBD2,NA,TRBV20-1,CSANPASGGSYEQYF
TRBJ2-7,NA,NA,TRBV9,CASSAADPYEQYF
TRBJ1-2,NA,few,TRBV20-1,CSARDPQPWLYGYTF
TRBJ2-3,NA,few,TRBV7-3,CASSPASSDTQYF
TRBJ2-3,TRBD2,few,TRBV2,CASSLGLAGITDTQYF
TRBJ2-7,TRBD1,few,TRBV6-6,CASSLDRGREQYF
TRBJ2-2,NA,few,TRBV2,CASRDFLRRTGELFF
TRBJ2-7,NA,NA,TRBV27,CASQGGGHEQYF
TRBJ2-7,TRBD2,NA,TRBV25-1,CASSGERETYEQYF
TRBJ2-1,TRBD2,NA,TRBV6-5,CASSRPGLAGEQFF
TRBJ1-1,NA,NA,TRBV7-2,CASSFPPGEAFF
TRBJ2-3,NA,NA,TRBV2,CASSSGMTQYF
TRBJ1-2,NA,few,TRBV3-1,CASSQVGAANYGYTF
TRBJ2-7,NA,NA,TRBV7-6,CASSLAGVGGAEEQYF
TRBJ2-2,TRBD1,NA,TRBV6-2/TRBV6-3,CASSPRGQANTGELFF
TRBJ2-1,NA,once,TRBV7-9,CASSLSSAAPENEQFF
TRBJ2-7,TRBD2,NA,TRBV30,CAWSIGAGGYEQYF
TRBJ2-3,NA,NA,TRBV7-6,CASSLSQWTDTQYF